This T cell receptor beta chain was sequenced in a study of blood T cell repertoires in COVID-19. About the study: The study drew acute and convalescent COVID-19 samples from the United States, Italy and Spain.

Data came from immunoSEQ multiplex PCR; TCRdb stores just in-frame clones and leaves some out. The data hold 70,000 to 90,000 clones, with around 89% observed a single time. Sequenced material: PBMCs or T cells enriched from blood (not recorded which). The receptor was isolated from a woman aged 50 to 60 with acute COVID-19.

CDR3 nucleotides: TGTGCCAGCAGCTTGGGTTCGGCAGGGGGGATCAGCTATGGCTACACCTTC. Translating gives CASSLGSAGGISYGYTF. The chain joins TRBV5-6 to TRBJ1-2; 7 nucleotides line up with TRBD1. This CDR3 spans 17 amino acids. With 0 bases clipped from V and 4 bases from J, the junction kept 12 bases outside the gene matches. Germline values: CDR1 SGHDT, CDR2 YYEEEE.